The 6 T cell receptor beta chains in this list originate from one sample, sequenced in a study of shared clonotypes between healthy human individuals. Measured with immunoSEQ multiplex PCR; TCRdb has only the in-frame clones, and not every one. Altogether 2 million to 3 million clones are present, 93% being singletons, with the ten largest covering about 0.38%. Sample: naive CD4+ T cells from PBMCs. Subset: CD45RA+ positively selected. These TCRs come from a man aged 18 to 29 in good health. Some clones in this sample may be carry-over from other donors' samples.

The rearrangement uses TRBV30 and TRBJ1-2; D is ambiguous. V gave up 0 bases and J gave up 5 bases, with 7 bases separating them. This CDR3 contains 12 residues. The germline CDR1 and CDR2 sequences are GTSNPN and SVGIG (reference sequence). The CDR3 loop reads CAWSVMGYGYTF. The CDR3 region has the DNA TGTGCCTGGAGTGTAATGGGGTATGGCTACACCTTC.

About this clone itself: Other DNA sequences in this specimen translate into the identical CDR3. The chain couples TRBV9 to TRBJ2-5; the D gene is possibly TRBD1 (6 bases). V was clipped by 2 bases and J by 0 bases, with 8 bases between them. The CDR3 runs 14 residues. CDR1 and CDR2 from the germline V gene are SGDLS and YYNGEE. The CDR3 sequence: CASSVGTYQETQYF. CDR3 in DNA: TGTGCCAGCAGCGTTGGGACATACCAAGAGACCCAGTACTTC. Full variable domain (outside the CDR3, taken from reference TRBV9 and TRBJ2-5): DSGVTQTPKHLITATGQRVTLRCSPRSGDLSVYWYQQSLDQGLQFLIQYYNGEERAKGNILERFSAQQFPDLHSELNLSSLELGDSALYFCASSVGTYQETQYFGPGTRLLVL.

The V gene is TRBV30, the J gene TRBJ1-2; D is ambiguous. V lost 0 bases and J lost 8, with 16 bases in between. Germline CDR1 is GTSNPN and CDR2 is SVGIG (reference sequence). The CDR3 is 14 amino acids. The CDR3 spells CAWSVRGYGVGYTF. CDR3 sequence (DNA): TGTGCCTGGAGTGTTCGAGGCTATGGTGTCGGCTACACCTTC.

This chain uses TRBV10-3 with TRBJ2-7; D may be TRBD1 or TRBD2 (5 bases each). CDR1 is ENHRY, CDR2 SYGVKD, per germline. Trimming removed 8 bases at V and 4 bases at J, with 15 bases between. This CDR3 is 13 amino acids long. The CDR3 DNA reads TGTGCCATCGGGGCGGTTGAGGGGTACGAGCAGTACTTC. It specifies CAIGAVEGYEQYF.

The chain carries TRBV27 and TRBJ2-1; 12 bases match TRBD2. The germline CDR1 and CDR2 sequences are MNHEY and SMNVEV (reference sequence). With 3 bases clipped from V and 7 bases from J, the junction kept 13 bases outside the gene matches. This CDR3 comprises 18 residues. CDR3 residues: CASSFLIGRLAGDNEQFF. CDR3 in DNA: TGTGCCAGCAGTTTTCTGATAGGGAGACTAGCGGGAGATAATGAGCAGTTCTTC.

The chain uses TRBV28 and TRBJ1-1; no clear D. The germline V gene encodes CDR1 MDHEN and CDR2 SYDVKM. This CDR3 has 15 residues. V gave up 5 bases and J gave up 3 bases, with 16 bases separating them. DNA for the CDR3: TGTGCCAGCAGTATCGGGTCCCGGTGGGACACTGAAGCTTTCTTT. Encoded protein: CASSIGSRWDTEAFF.